This passage covers 17 T cell receptor beta chains from one sample sequenced in a study of blood T cell repertoires in COVID-19. TCRdb keeps only in-frame clones here, not all; method: immunoSEQ multiplex PCR. Here the sample spans under 200,000 clones, around four fifths being singletons. What was sequenced was peripheral blood. These receptors were collected from a woman of 80 years or more with acute or convalescent COVID-19.

The chain joins TRBV5-4 to TRBJ2-1; D might be TRBD2 (5 bases). This CDR3 is built from 14 residues. Germline V gene sequence: CDR1 SGHNT, CDR2 YYREEE (reference sequence). Trimming removed 2 bases from V and 0 bases from J, with 6 bases in between. CDR3 nucleotides: TGTGCCAGCAGCTTAGAGGGCTCCTACAATGAGCAGTTCTTC. Protein product: CASSLEGSYNEQFF.

This clone came up a few times. The CDR3 region is CASTRSRTGNGYTF. Here the CDR3 DNA reads TGTGCCAGCACTAGGAGTCGGACAGGGAATGGCTACACCTTC. The chain links TRBV28 to TRBJ1-2, with 8 bases matching TRBD1. Germline CDR1 MDHEN, CDR2 SYDVKM. Trimming at V came to 7 bases and at J to 6 bases, leaving 10 bases not matched to a gene. CDR3 length: 14 amino acids.

The chain is built from TRBV14 and TRBJ2-1, with 15 bases that match TRBD2. Germline assignment: CDR1 SGHDN and CDR2 FVKESK. Trimming removed 1 base from V and 0 bases from J; junction bases left unmatched: 7. The CDR3 length is 20 residues. CDR3 loop: CASSQAGGLAGGSSYNEQFF. The CDR3 DNA sequence: TGTGCCAGCAGCCAAGCTGGGGGACTAGCGGGAGGAAGCTCCTACAATGAGCAGTTCTTC.

V usage is TRBV5-1 and J usage is TRBJ1-1; TRBD1 matches at 10 bases. The CDR3 covers 15 residues. Losses at the gene ends were 5 bases for V and 5 bases for J; bases not matched to a gene: 9. Germline assignment: CDR1 SGHRS and CDR2 YFSETQ. The CDR3 region has the DNA TGCGCCAGCAGTTCTCGGACAGGGGGAGAGACTGAAGCTTTCTTT. Protein: CASSSRTGGETEAFF.

J is TRBJ2-1 and V is TRBV27, with 7 bases fitting TRBD2. V lost 1 base, J lost 0 bases, and 3 bases stayed unmatched. Germline CDR1 reads MNHEY; CDR2 reads SMNVEV (reference sequence). This CDR3 contains 16 residues. CDR3 DNA sequence: TGTGCCAGCAGTTTATTTAGCGGGTTCTCCTACAATGAGCAGTTCTTC. Its protein product is CASSLFSGFSYNEQFF.

V usage is TRBV5-4 and J usage is TRBJ1-2; TRBD1 aligns across 7 bases. The CDR3 totals 16 residues. Germline CDR1 and CDR2: SGHNT and YYREEE (reference sequence). V shed 4 bases, J shed 4 bases, and the junction held 13 bases outside the gene matches. The CDR3 protein is CASSERQGRQGYGYTF. As DNA, the CDR3 is TGTGCCAGCAGCGAACGACAGGGAAGACAGGGCTATGGCTACACCTTC.

This clone was seen once. The gene calls are TRBV25-1 and TRBJ2-7, with D possibly being TRBD1 (6 bases). This CDR3 comprises 17 residues. The V gene lost 2 bases and the J gene lost 3 bases, with 20 bases spanning the gap. The germline V gene encodes CDR1 MGHDK and CDR2 SYGVNS. CDR3 DNA sequence: TGTGCCAGCAGTGAAGGGGGCACAACATTTTTATACTACGAGCAGTACTTC. As protein: CASSEGGTTFLYYEQYF.

Only a few counts were recorded for this clone. The rearrangement uses TRBV4-2 and TRBJ1-4, with D possibly TRBD1 on 6 matching bases. The CDR3 has 16 amino acids. V was pared by 0 bases and J by 7 bases, with 15 bases between. CDR1 and CDR2 (germline): LGHNA, YNFKEQ. The CDR3 DNA is TGTGCCAGCAGCCAAGATCTGAGTTACAGGGCTGAAAAACTGTTTTTT. Translated: CASSQDLSYRAEKLFF.

This clone was observed a handful of times. The chain uses TRBV7-9 and TRBJ1-1, with 8 bases identical to TRBD1. This CDR3 has 15 amino acids. CDR1 SEHNR and CDR2 FQNEAQ come from the germline V gene (reference sequence). The V segment lost 5 bases and the J segment 1 base; nucleotides outside the gene matches: 6. The CDR3 loop reads CASSLRQGPNTEAFF. CDR3 DNA sequence: TGTGCCAGCAGCCTCAGACAGGGGCCGAACACTGAAGCTTTCTTT.

The chain recombines TRBV7-9 with TRBJ2-2, with D possibly being TRBD2 (6 bases). The V end was cut by 5 bases, the J end by 1 base, with 17 bases between. Germline V CDR1 and CDR2: SEHNR, FQNEAQ (reference sequence). The CDR3 consists of 17 residues. In DNA, the CDR3 is TGTGCCAGCAGCCTCACCGCAGGGCGGGGGAACACCGGGGAGCTGTTTTTT. Its protein is CASSLTAGRGNTGELFF.

A few counts support this clone. The CDR3 loop is CASSIGQGAVGYTF. The DNA of the CDR3 is TGTGCCAGCAGTATAGGACAGGGGGCAGTTGGCTACACCTTC. The chain couples TRBV2 to TRBJ1-2, with TRBD1 matching 11 bases. The CDR3 loop spans 14 amino acids. Germline CDR1 is SNHLY and CDR2 is FYNNEI. J was trimmed by 7 bases and V by 5 bases; bases with no gene match: 6.

The chain joins TRBV7-8 to TRBJ2-6, with D unclear. CDR3 size: 15 residues. Germline CDR1 SGHVS, CDR2 FQNEAQ. Trimming stripped 5 bases from V and 0 bases from J, with 8 bases between. The CDR3 sequence is CASSPSGSGANVLTF. CDR3 nucleotides: TGTGCCAGCAGCCCTTCGGGCTCTGGGGCCAACGTCCTGACTTTC.

The J gene is TRBJ1-5, the V gene TRBV7-8; no definite D call. The V gene's germline CDR1 is SGHVS and CDR2 FQNEAQ. Trimming took off 3 bases at V and 3 bases at J, with 9 bases between the two ends. The CDR3 runs 14 residues. Here the CDR3 reads CASSLGRTNQPQHF. DNA of the CDR3: TGTGCCAGCAGCTTGGGGAGGACCAATCAGCCCCAGCATTTT.

V and J are TRBV9 and TRBJ2-1, with 11 bases aligning to TRBD2. Germline-derived CDR1 and CDR2 are SGDLS and YYNGEE. The CDR3 spans 14 residues. The ends lost 4 bases at V and 8 bases at J; junction bases unmatched: 5. The CDR3 DNA reads as TGTGCCAGCAGCTCTAGCGGGGGGTTGGATGAGCAGTTCTTC. Translating gives CASSSSGGLDEQFF.

The CDR3 loop reads CASSLGQGSQYGYTF. The CDR3, as DNA: TGTGCCAGCAGCTTAGGACAGGGGAGTCAATATGGCTACACCTTC. V usage is TRBV7-8 and J usage is TRBJ1-2, with 8 bases matching TRBD1. The CDR3 consists of 15 residues. The trim removed 1 base at V and 5 bases at J, leaving 6 bases unmatched. Germline V lookup: CDR1 SGHVS, CDR2 FQNEAQ. The full variable domain, with the rest looked up from reference TRBV7-8 and TRBJ1-2, is GAGVSQSPRYKVAKRGQDVALRCDPISGHVSLFWYQQALGQGPEFLTYFQNEAQLDKSGLPSDRFFAERPEGSVSTLKIQRTQQEDSAVYLCASSLGQGSQYGYTFGSGTRLTVV.

The V gene is TRBV19, the J gene TRBJ2-1, with D possibly TRBD2 on 6 matching bases. The CDR3 has 14 amino acids. With 2 bases removed from V and 5 bases from J, the gap between germline ends came to 10 bases. Germline V lookup: CDR1 LNHDA, CDR2 SQIVND (reference sequence). CDR3 DNA sequence: TGTGCCAGTAGTATACGGGAGTCCCACAATGAGCAGTTCTTC. Its protein is CASSIRESHNEQFF.

V is TRBV6-5 and J is TRBJ2-7; D might be TRBD2 (8 bases). The V end was cut by 7 bases, the J end by 2 bases, with 18 bases between. The CDR3 is made up of 15 amino acids. Germline CDR1 reads MNHEY; CDR2 reads SVGAGI. DNA for the CDR3: TGTGCCAGCAACCGGGGGGGACAGATCGCCTACGAGCAGTACTTC. It encodes CASNRGGQIAYEQYF.